The 27 T cell receptor beta chains below were found in one sample sequenced in a study of blood T cells in healthy people across ages. A second roughly 6 to 12 cycle PCR used barcoded and J-beta primers. TCRdb called the 5' RACE reads again in MiXCR, with one record for every CDR3 protein. Found here are some 670,000 distinct CDR3 sequences, roughly half of them singletons; the top ten hold less than 15%. Sequenced input: blood. Receptors were obtained from a woman aged 80 or older in good health.

As concerns this clonotype: Being one base from a much bigger clone, this may be a read error. V usage is TRBV5-1 and J usage is TRBJ2-7; tentative D call: TRBD1 (6 bases). Per the germline V gene, CDR1 is SGHRS and CDR2 is YFSETQ. Trimming left V 3 bases short and J 0 bases short, with 13 bases between. CDR3 length: 15 residues. Written as DNA, the CDR3 is TGCGCCAGCAGCTGGGATATACAGGGCTCCTACGAGCAGTACTTC. Amino acids: CASSWDIQGSYEQYF.

This clonotype was detected only a few times. The gene calls are TRBV4-2 and TRBJ2-5, with 8 bases identical to TRBD1. This CDR3 is built from 15 residues. Unmatched junction bases numbered 11, after V lost 0 bases and J lost 11 bases. CDR1 LGHNA and CDR2 YNFKEQ come from the germline V gene. The CDR3 DNA reads TGTGCCAGCAGCCAAGATGTCCAGGGGGCAAGGGAGCAGTACTTC. Encoded protein: CASSQDVQGAREQYF.

The chain joins TRBV30 to TRBJ2-3; either TRBD1 or TRBD2 may fit D (5 bases each). The V gene's germline CDR1 is GTSNPN and CDR2 SVGIG (reference sequence). The V gene lost 2 bases and the J gene lost 5 bases, with 14 bases spanning the gap. The CDR3 spans 14 residues. The CDR3 bases are TGTGCCTGGAGTCCACTTCCGAGGGGAGATACGCAGTATTTT. Amino acid sequence: CAWSPLPRGDTQYF. Supplemented by reference TRBV30 and TRBJ2-3, the full variable domain reads SQTIHQWPATLVQPVGSPLSLECTVEGTSNPNLYWYRQAAGRGLQLLFYSVGIGQISSEVPQNLSASRPQDRQFILSSKKLLLSDSGFYLCAWSPLPRGDTQYFGPGTRLTVL.

Many counts were recorded for this clonotype. The chain joins TRBV28 to TRBJ2-5; no definite D call. The germline CDR1 and CDR2 sequences are MDHEN and SYDVKM. CDR3 length: 14 amino acids. V was clipped by 3 bases and J by 6 bases, with 14 bases between them. CDR3 sequence reads: CASSLSPKLQTQYF. The CDR3 coding sequence is TGTGCCAGCAGTTTGTCACCTAAGTTACAGACCCAGTACTTC.

The V gene is TRBV29-1, the J gene TRBJ2-2; 7 bases fit TRBD1. V lost 7 bases to trimming and J lost 3 bases; unmatched junction nucleotides: 8. Germline V CDR1 and CDR2: SQVTM, ANQGSEA. The CDR3 is 14 amino acids. CDR3 protein: CSGQTGRDTGELFF. Here the CDR3 DNA reads TGCAGCGGCCAGACAGGGAGAGACACCGGGGAGCTGTTTTTT.

This clonotype has at least ten counts. The CDR3 reads CASSLSGGPPIQYF. CDR3 DNA: TGTGCCAGCAGTTTATCGGGGGGGCCCCCGATTCAGTACTTC. This chain links TRBV12-3 or TRBV12-4 with TRBJ2-4; 8 bases are a match to TRBD2. V lost 2 bases to trimming and J lost 10 bases; unmatched junction nucleotides: 7. This CDR3 spans 14 amino acids.

This clonotype has more than one count but fewer than ten. The chain carries TRBV12-3 or TRBV12-4 and TRBJ1-1, with TRBD1 identical over 9 bases. The CDR3 consists of 16 residues. V shed 6 bases and J 2 bases; nucleotides not matched to a gene: 10. Written as DNA, the CDR3 is TGTGCCAGCAGCTTGGGGACAGGGATCGGAAACACTGAAGCTTTCTTT. It specifies CASSLGTGIGNTEAFF.

V usage is TRBV27 and J usage is TRBJ1-5; no definite D call. V was pared by 5 bases and J by 7 bases, with 12 bases between. Germline CDR1 and CDR2: MNHEY and SMNVEV (reference sequence). This CDR3 has 13 amino acids. The CDR3 DNA reads TGTGCCAGCAGTGAGGGCGGCTGGCAGCCCCAGCATTTT. Its protein product is CASSEGGWQPQHF.

This clonotype appeared many times. The gene calls are TRBV5-5 and TRBJ2-3; 7 bases are shared with TRBD1. V shed 4 bases and J 5 bases; nucleotides not matched to a gene: 13. This CDR3 spans 16 amino acids. CDR1 SGHKS and CDR2 YYEKEE come from the germline V gene (reference sequence). The CDR3 region is CASSENRGPSIDTQYF. The DNA of the CDR3 is TGTGCCAGCAGCGAAAACAGGGGTCCGTCTATAGATACGCAGTATTTT.

The chain carries TRBV30 and TRBJ2-5, with D perhaps TRBD1 or TRBD2 (5 bases each). Gene TRBJ2-7 matches the end of the DNA better, so the J call may be wrong. The CDR3 is 14 amino acids. Germline lookup yields CDR1 GTSNPN and CDR2 SVGIG (reference sequence). The CDR3 loop reads CAWSVGTGRYEQYF. The CDR3 bases are TGTGCCTGGAGTGTAGGGACCGGAAGATACGAGCAGTACTTC.

Only a few counts were recorded for this clonotype. The gene calls are TRBV28 and TRBJ2-3, with 10 bases aligning to TRBD1. V lost 6 bases and J lost 2; bases outside the gene matches: 5. This CDR3 has 15 amino acids. In germline, CDR1 is MDHEN, CDR2 SYDVKM. CDR3 coding DNA: TGTGCCAGCAGCCCGGGGACAGGGGTCACAGATACGCAGTATTTT. Encoded protein: CASSPGTGVTDTQYF.

This clonotype was counted between two and nine times. This may come from a read error, since a much larger clone is one base off. The genes are TRBV7-9 and TRBJ2-3; 7 positions agree with TRBD1. The CDR3 spans 16 residues. V shed 4 bases and J 0 bases; nucleotides not matched to a gene: 7. The V gene's germline CDR1 is SEHNR and CDR2 FQNEAQ (reference sequence). CDR3 DNA sequence: TGTGCCAGCAGCTCCGAGGGGGACAGTAGCACAGATACGCAGTATTTT. This translates into CASSSEGDSSTDTQYF.

The table lists this clonotype with a few counts. The rearrangement joins TRBV12-3 or TRBV12-4 to TRBJ2-6; either TRBD1 or TRBD2 may supply D (5 bases each). V shed 4 bases and J shed 0 bases, with 22 bases lying between them. This CDR3 is 20 amino acids long. The CDR3 is CASSSPFQGRGPSGANVLTF. CDR3 nucleotide sequence: TGTGCCAGCAGTTCCCCATTCCAGGGTAGGGGACCCTCTGGGGCCAACGTCCTGACTTTC.

The table lists this clonotype with a few counts. The chain carries TRBV5-1 and TRBJ2-7; 8 bases fit TRBD2. The CDR3 is made up of 16 amino acids. V trimming: 1 base; J trimming: 3 bases; junction bases outside the gene matches: 9. CDR1 and CDR2 from the germline V gene are SGHRS and YFSETQ. The CDR3 sequence is CASSLYGRAGVYEQYF. The CDR3 DNA sequence: TGCGCCAGCAGCTTGTACGGCCGAGCGGGAGTCTACGAGCAGTACTTC. Combining the CDR3 with reference TRBV5-1 and TRBJ2-7 gives the whole variable domain KAGVTQTPRYLIKTRGQQVTLSCSPISGHRSVSWYQQTPGQGLQFLFEYFSETQRNKGNFPGRFSGRQFSNSRSEMNVSTLELGDSALYLCASSLYGRAGVYEQYFGPGTRLTVT.

This clonotype was recorded only once. Compared with germline, one end of the junction differs, possibly owing to a read error. V usage is TRBV14 and J usage is TRBJ2-5; D ambiguous. The CDR3 runs 15 residues. The germline V gene has CDR1 SGHDN and CDR2 FVKESK. CDR3 coding DNA: TGTGCCTGCAGCCAACCGTGGACGGCACAAGAGACCCAGTACTTC. Protein: CACSQPWTAQETQYF.

CDR3 region: CSARTLGQGGTEAFF. Written as DNA, the CDR3 is TGCAGTGCTAGAACCCTAGGACAGGGAGGAACTGAAGCTTTCTTT. V is TRBV20-1 and J is TRBJ1-1; 8 positions match TRBD1. Germline V CDR1 and CDR2: DFQATT, SNEGSKA (reference sequence). The CDR3 spans 15 residues. Germline trimming cut 2 bases from V and 5 bases from J; bases unmatched to any gene: 10.

The count of this clonotype is one. Just one base apart from a much larger clone, this may be a read error. The chain uses TRBV21-1 and TRBJ1-2; the table's TRBD1 call for D was not verified on the DNA. TRBV21-1 is assigned pseudogene status. This CDR3 has 17 amino acids. The CDR3 loop reads CASSKALRRRLCYGYTF. In DNA form, the CDR3 reads TGTGCCAGCAGCAAAGCCCTAAGACGGCGCCTATGCTATGGCTACACCTTC.

V is TRBV7-9 and J is TRBJ2-7; no reliable D call. The CDR3 sequence is 10 residues long. Deletions cut 7 bases from V and 5 bases from J, with 6 bases between. Germline CDR1 is SEHNR and CDR2 is FQNEAQ (reference sequence). In DNA, the CDR3 is TGTGCCAGCACAACTGACGAGCAGTACTTC. It encodes CASTTDEQYF.

The chain couples TRBV29-1 to TRBJ2-7; 9 positions agree with TRBD1. Germline assignment: CDR1 SQVTM and CDR2 ANQGSEA. This CDR3 spans 15 amino acids. The V gene end was trimmed by 0 bases and the J gene end by 1 base; junction bases not matched to a gene: 4. The CDR3 DNA reads as TGCAGCGTTGAAGAAGCGGACAGGGGTTCCTACGAGCAGTACTTC. Amino acids: CSVEEADRGSYEQYF.

For this clonotype: This clone may be a read error of a much larger clone one base away. V and J are TRBV9 and TRBJ2-7; D is possibly TRBD1 (6 bases). Per the germline V gene, CDR1 is SGDLS and CDR2 is YYNGEE. Between the trimmed V and J ends, which lost 4 bases and 3 bases, there was a span of 26 bases. The CDR3 contains 18 residues. The CDR3: CASSSGVELRDKSYEQYF. In DNA, the CDR3 is TGTGCCAGCAGCAGCGGCGTGGAATTAAGGGACAAGAGCTACGAGCAGTACTTC.

On this clonotype itself: Given a much more abundant clone one base away, this may be a read error. V is TRBV20-1 and J is TRBJ2-5; TRBD1 might be the D (5 bases). V was clipped by 5 bases and J by 11 bases, with 12 bases between them. Germline assignment: CDR1 DFQATT and CDR2 SNEGSKA (reference sequence). The CDR3 extends over 10 amino acids. The CDR3 here is CSAGRGEQYF. CDR3 in DNA: TGCAGTGCTGGAAGGGGTGAGCAGTACTTC.

A word on this clonotype: A read error is possible here, since a much larger clone lies one base away. The V gene is TRBV18, the J gene TRBJ2-5; D not resolved. Germline lookup yields CDR1 KGHSH and CDR2 LQKENI. The CDR3 loop spans 14 amino acids. CDR3 protein: CASSPPPVLEIQYF. CDR3 sequence (DNA): TGTGCCAGCTCTCCGCCGCCGGTCCTTGAGATCCAGTACTTC. The full variable domain, with the rest looked up from reference TRBV18 and TRBJ2-5, is NAGVMQNPRHLVRRRGQEARLRCSPMKGHSHVYWYRQLPEEGLKFMVYLQKENIIDESGMPKERFSAEFPKEGPSILRIQQVVRGDSAAYFCASSPPPVLEIQYFGPGTRLLVL.

The chain has TRBV28 and TRBJ1-1; 9 nucleotides agree with TRBD1. CDR1 and CDR2 from the germline V gene are MDHEN and SYDVKM. With 6 bases clipped from V and 3 bases from J, the junction kept 5 bases outside the gene matches. The CDR3 sequence is 14 residues long. The DNA of the CDR3 is TGTGCCAGCAGCCCGACAGGGGGGTACACTGAAGCTTTCTTT. It translates to CASSPTGGYTEAFF.

In the case of this clonotype: Its ends do not fully match the called genes, so a read error is possible. The chain uses TRBV29-1 and TRBJ2-2; tentatively, D is TRBD2 (7 bases). Germline-derived CDR1 and CDR2 are SQVTM and ANQGSEA. The CDR3 consists of 12 residues. CDR3 amino acids: CSAGGDTGEPFF. DNA for the CDR3: TGCAGCGCTGGGGGGGACACCGGGGAGCCGTTTTTT.

The table lists this clonotype with many counts. The chain combines TRBV7-3 with TRBJ2-7; D remains unclear. With 2 bases removed from V and 6 bases from J, the gap between germline ends came to 11 bases. The germline CDR1 and CDR2 sequences are SGHTA and FQGTGA. The length of the CDR3 is 13 residues. The CDR3 reads CASSLDPSGEQYF. CDR3 DNA sequence: TGTGCCAGCAGCTTAGATCCTTCCGGCGAGCAGTACTTC. Filled out from reference TRBV7-3 and TRBJ2-7, the complete variable domain reads GAGVSQTPSNKVTEKGKYVELRCDPISGHTALYWYRQSLGQGPEFLIYFQGTGAADDSGLPNDRFFAVRPEGSVSTLKIQRTERGDSAVYLCASSLDPSGEQYFGPGTRLTVT.

The chain's CDR3 is CSVEIGDRVYEQYF. The DNA for the CDR3 is TGCAGCGTTGAAATCGGGGACAGGGTCTACGAGCAGTACTTC. The chain carries TRBV29-1 and TRBJ2-5; 9 positions match TRBD1. The end of the DNA is better explained by TRBJ2-7, so the J call may be wrong. The germline V gene has CDR1 SQVTM and CDR2 ANQGSEA. The CDR3 is made up of 14 amino acids.

The sample holds a few counts of this clonotype. This sequence joins TRBV9 and TRBJ2-3; TRBD2 is a possible D gene (6 bases). V lost 4 bases and J 2 bases, leaving 14 bases between the germline ends. The CDR3 contains 15 residues. Germline loops: CDR1 SGDLS, CDR2 YYNGEE. The CDR3 region is CASSTPGLYTDTQYF. CDR3 sequence (DNA): TGTGCCAGCAGCACACCGGGACTCTACACAGATACGCAGTATTTT.